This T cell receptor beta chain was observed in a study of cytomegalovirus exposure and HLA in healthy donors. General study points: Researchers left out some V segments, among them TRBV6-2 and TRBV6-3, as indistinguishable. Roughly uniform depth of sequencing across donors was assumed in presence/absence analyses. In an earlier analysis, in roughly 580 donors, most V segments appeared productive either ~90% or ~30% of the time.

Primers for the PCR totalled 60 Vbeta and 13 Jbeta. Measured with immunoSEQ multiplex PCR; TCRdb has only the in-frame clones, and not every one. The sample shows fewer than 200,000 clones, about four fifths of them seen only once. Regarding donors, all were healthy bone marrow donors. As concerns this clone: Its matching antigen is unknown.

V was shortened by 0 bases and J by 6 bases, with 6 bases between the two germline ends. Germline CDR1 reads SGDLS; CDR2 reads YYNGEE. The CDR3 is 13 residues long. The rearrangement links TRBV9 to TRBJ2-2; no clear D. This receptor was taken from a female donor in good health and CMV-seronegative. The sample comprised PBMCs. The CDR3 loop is CASSVERPGELFF. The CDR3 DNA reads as TGTGCCAGCAGCGTAGAGCGTCCCGGGGAGCTGTTTTTT.